The source of this TCR beta chain is a study of breast tumors, draining lymph nodes, adjacent tissues. Study-wide results and limits: Tumor TCR diversity was below lymph nodes but above nontumor tissue.

The J segment lost 2 bases and the V segment lost 6 bases, leaving 9 bases of the junction unmatched. Germline loops: CDR1 MNHNS, CDR2 SASEGT. This CDR3 has 15 residues. TCRdb re-derived calls from the multiplex PCR reads in MiXCR, one entry per CDR3 protein. Altogether about 170,000 distinct CDR3 sequences are present, about 33% being singletons, with the ten largest covering about 3.7%. In this sample, this clonotype turned up many times. Its matching antigen is unknown. Breast cancer patients provided tissue from their axillary draining lymph nodes. The V gene is TRBV6-1, the J gene TRBJ2-7; 8 nucleotides agree with TRBD1. Material for sequencing was axillary lymph node tissue. This TCR derives from a female donor with breast cancer. Some clones in this sample may be carry-over from other donors' samples. Here the CDR3 reads CASREPGTGTYEQYF. The CDR3 nucleotides read TGTGCCAGCAGAGAACCCGGGACAGGAACCTACGAGCAGTACTTC.